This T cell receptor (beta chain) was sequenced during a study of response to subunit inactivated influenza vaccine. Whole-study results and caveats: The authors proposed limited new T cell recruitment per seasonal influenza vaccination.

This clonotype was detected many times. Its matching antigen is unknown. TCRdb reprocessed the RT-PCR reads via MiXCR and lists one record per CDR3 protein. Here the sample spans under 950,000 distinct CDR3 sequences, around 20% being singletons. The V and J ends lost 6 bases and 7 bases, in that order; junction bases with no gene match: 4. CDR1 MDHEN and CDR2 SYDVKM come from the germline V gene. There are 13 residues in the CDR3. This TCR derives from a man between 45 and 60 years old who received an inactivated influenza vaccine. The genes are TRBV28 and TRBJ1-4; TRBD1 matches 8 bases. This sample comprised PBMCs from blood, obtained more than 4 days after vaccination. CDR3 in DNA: TGTGCCAGCAGGGACAGGGAAGTTGAAAAACTGTTTTTT. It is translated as CASRDREVEKLFF.